This passage covers 9 T cell receptor beta chains from one sample sequenced in a study of cytomegalovirus exposure and HLA in healthy donors. Measured with immunoSEQ multiplex PCR; TCRdb has only the in-frame clones, and not every one. This sample yields fewer than 120,000 clones, of which approximately 89% are seen a single time; 1.9% belongs to the top ten. Sequenced input: PBMCs. All receptors come from a woman under 30 in good health and CMV-seronegative.

The rearrangement links TRBV9 to TRBJ2-2; 7 bases are a match to TRBD1. Losses at the gene ends were 5 bases for V and 7 bases for J; bases not matched to a gene: 5. The CDR3 runs to 13 residues. Germline assignment: CDR1 SGDLS and CDR2 YYNGEE. CDR3 in DNA: TGTGCCAGCAGAAGACAGGGCGGCGGGGAGCTGTTTTTT. It yields the protein CASRRQGGGELFF.

The chain has TRBV4-1 and TRBJ2-3; 10 positions match TRBD1. Germline values: CDR1 MGHRA, CDR2 YSYEKL. The V gene end was trimmed by 4 bases and the J gene end by 0 bases; junction bases not matched to a gene: 16. The CDR3 has 20 residues. CDR3 amino acids: CASSPPGTGEGGDSTDTQYF. CDR3 nucleotide sequence: TGCGCCAGCAGCCCGCCTGGGACAGGGGAGGGGGGAGATAGCACAGATACGCAGTATTTT.

The gene calls are TRBV5-5 and TRBJ2-7, with a possible D match to TRBD2 (6 bases). Germline values: CDR1 SGHKS, CDR2 YYEKEE (reference sequence). Deletions cut 4 bases from V and 3 bases from J, with 8 bases between. This CDR3 comprises 12 residues. This CDR3 reads CASSAGLYEQYF. CDR3 nucleotide sequence: TGTGCCAGCAGCGCGGGGCTCTACGAGCAGTACTTC.

This clone was recorded only once. The chain recombines TRBV28 with TRBJ2-7, with unresolved D. The CDR3 extends over 12 amino acids. Germline CDR1 MDHEN, CDR2 SYDVKM. V dropped 4 bases and J dropped 2 bases, with 6 bases sitting between them. The DNA of the CDR3 is TGTGCCAGCAGTTCTATAACCTACGAGCAGTACTTC. Translation: CASSSITYEQYF. The full variable domain, in which reference TRBV28 and TRBJ2-7 provide the parts outside the CDR3, is DVKVTQSSRYLVKRTGEKVFLECVQDMDHENMFWYRQDPGLGLRLIYFSYDVKMKEKGDIPEGYSVSREKKERFSLILESASTNQTSMYLCASSSITYEQYFGPGTRLTVT.

The CDR3 sequence: CSVGGSGDQPQHF. CDR3 nucleotide sequence: TGCAGCGTCGGGGGGAGCGGGGATCAGCCCCAGCATTTT. The J gene is TRBJ1-5, the V gene TRBV29-1; a weak D match, TRBD1 (5 bases). V lost 6 bases and J lost 5, with 14 bases in between. The CDR3 covers 13 residues. The germline V gene encodes CDR1 SQVTM and CDR2 ANQGSEA.

J is TRBJ2-1 and V is TRBV5-4; 7 bases line up with TRBD1. Per germline, CDR1 SGHNT and CDR2 YYREEE (reference sequence). Losses at the gene ends were 6 bases for V and 5 bases for J; bases not matched to a gene: 11. This CDR3 is built from 15 residues. The CDR3 is CASTDNRDRHNEQFF. DNA of the CDR3: TGTGCCAGCACCGACAACCGGGACAGACACAATGAGCAGTTCTTC.

Here the CDR3 DNA reads TGTGCCATCAGTTCCTATAGCAATCAGCCCCAGCATTTT. This gives the protein CAISSYSNQPQHF. This chain joins TRBV10-3 and TRBJ1-5; D call uncertain. Germline values: CDR1 ENHRY, CDR2 SYGVKD. The CDR3 totals 13 residues. V dropped 5 bases and J dropped 0 bases, with 5 bases sitting between them.

The rearrangement joins TRBV5-1 to TRBJ1-3; the D is unclear. Germline V gene data show CDR1 as SGHRS and CDR2 as YFSETQ. V was pared by 0 bases and J by 2 bases, with 15 bases between. The CDR3 is made up of 17 amino acids. Here the CDR3 reads CASSLDDRWTTGNTIYF. The CDR3, as DNA: TGCGCCAGCAGCTTGGATGACCGGTGGACTACTGGAAACACCATATATTTT.

The J gene is TRBJ2-3, the V gene TRBV2; D is unclear. This CDR3 has 15 amino acids. Germline CDR1 and CDR2: SNHLY and FYNNEI. V was cut by 5 bases and J by 4 bases, with 16 bases left in between. In DNA form, the CDR3 reads TGTGCCAGCAGTCCCACTGCTCCCCGGGCAGATACGCAGTATTTT. It translates to CASSPTAPRADTQYF. The variable domain in full, with the rest retrieved from reference TRBV2 and TRBJ2-3, is EPEVTQTPSHQVTQMGQEVILRCVPISNHLYFYWYRQILGQKVEFLVSFYNNEISEKSEIFDDQFSVERPDGSNFTLKIRSTKLEDSAMYFCASSPTAPRADTQYFGPGTRLTVL.